A selection of T cell receptor beta chains follows, all from one sample in a study of shared clonotypes between healthy human individuals. This table comes from immunoSEQ multiplex PCR, and its TCRdb copy is limited to in-frame clones, with some not included. The table records 2 million to 2.5 million clones, 90% to 96% of them present only once. The sequencing sample was made of naive CD4+ T cells sorted from blood. These receptors were collected from a man in his late teens or twenties in good health. CDR3s include the opening cysteine and the closing phenylalanine or tryptophan. D genes are given only for firm matches. Clone size, where shown, is once, few, many, or a class for clones that have expanded.

>TRBJ1-2|.|TRBV29-1|.
CSVTGRQINYGYTF
TGCAGCGTCACGGGACGGCAGATTAACTATGGCTACACCTTC
>TRBJ2-2|.|TRBV5-6|.
CASSLTSPGELFF
TGTGCCAGCAGCCTGACTAGTCCCGGGGAGCTGTTTTTT
>TRBJ2-1|.|TRBV9|TRBD2
CASSETQLAGRSSYNEQFF
TGTGCCAGCAGCGAGACTCAACTAGCGGGGCGCAGCTCCTACAATGAGCAGTTCTTC
>TRBJ1-2|once|TRBV29-1|.
CSVEGQDRYGYTF
TGCAGCGTTGAAGGACAGGATAGATATGGCTACACCTTC
>TRBJ2-5|.|TRBV7-2|.
CASSFQTSRVETQYF
TGTGCCAGCAGCTTCCAAACTAGCAGGGTTGAGACCCAGTACTTC
>TRBJ2-1|.|TRBV7-6|.
CASSLDASPYNEQFF
TGTGCCAGCAGCTTAGACGCGAGCCCCTACAATGAGCAGTTCTTC
>TRBJ1-1|.|TRBV29-1|.
CSVAGGPNTEAFF
TGCAGCGTTGCAGGAGGTCCGAACACTGAAGCTTTCTTT
>TRBJ2-7|.|TRBV27|.
CASSLLSQGYEQYF
TGTGCCAGCAGTTTACTCAGTCAGGGCTACGAGCAGTACTTC
>TRBJ2-7|.|TRBV18|TRBD1
CASSHRDRPYEQYF
TGTGCCAGCTCACACCGGGACAGGCCCTACGAGCAGTACTTC
>TRBJ2-5|.|TRBV2|.
CASSGEETQYF
TGTGCCAGCAGCGGAGAGGAGACCCAGTACTTC
>TRBJ2-7|.|TRBV7-2|.
CASSLDGGPYEQYF
TGTGCCAGCAGCCTCGACGGGGGGCCGTACGAGCAGTACTTC
>TRBJ2-7|few|TRBV2|TRBD2
CASKWGGGRPGQYF
TGTGCCAGCAAATGGGGCGGGGGACGCCCGGGGCAGTACTTC
>TRBJ2-7|once|TRBV7-8|.
CASSLGSSESSYEQYF
TGTGCCAGCAGCTTGGGTTCTAGCGAGAGCTCCTACGAGCAGTACTTC
>TRBJ2-7|.|TRBV30|TRBD1
CAWGKGQGLAYEQYF
TGTGCCTGGGGCAAGGGACAGGGGTTAGCCTACGAGCAGTACTTC
>TRBJ1-1|once|TRBV6-6|TRBD1
CASRPGGRGTEAFF
TGTGCCAGCAGGCCAGGGGGAAGGGGAACTGAAGCTTTCTTT
>TRBJ2-7|.|TRBV12-5|.
CASGLVVFLTSGSYEQYF
TGTGCTAGTGGTTTGGTAGTTTTTCTGACATCCGGCTCCTACGAGCAGTACTTC
>TRBJ1-6|.|TRBV30|.
CAWMQGRGYNSPLHF
TGTGCCTGGATGCAGGGGCGGGGATATAATTCACCCCTCCACTTT
>TRBJ2-1|.|TRBV5-4|TRBD1
CASRRDRESYNEQFF
TGTGCCAGCCGTCGGGACAGGGAGTCGTACAATGAGCAGTTCTTC
>TRBJ1-5|once|TRBV6-1|.
CASQWGFNQPQHF
TGTGCCAGCCAGTGGGGGTTCAATCAGCCCCAGCATTTT
>TRBJ1-3|.|TRBV5-1|.
CASSSGHHSDTIYF
TGCGCCAGCAGCTCGGGGCATCACTCGGACACCATATATTTT
>TRBJ1-1|.|TRBV2|.
CASRTGQNTEAFF
TGTGCCAGCCGAACGGGACAGAACACTGAAGCTTTCTTT
>TRBJ2-1|.|TRBV2|TRBD2
CASRDISSGSGFF
TGTGCCAGCAGAGACATCTCTAGCGGGAGTGGGTTCTTC
>TRBJ2-6|once|TRBV28|.
CASSLVTPTSGANVLTF
TGTGCCAGCAGTTTGGTGACACCAACCTCTGGGGCCAACGTCCTGACTTTC
>TRBJ1-1|.|TRBV2|TRBD1
CASRRGQGGTEAFF
TGTGCCAGCAGGAGGGGACAGGGTGGGACTGAAGCTTTCTTT
>TRBJ2-3|once|TRBV5-4|.
CASSLVGGRSAGSTDTQYF
TGTGCCAGCAGCTTGGTAGGGGGGAGGTCGGCTGGGAGCACAGATACGCAGTATTTT
>TRBJ2-7|.|TRBV6-5|.
CASSLDRYEQYF
TGTGCCAGCAGTTTAGACCGATACGAGCAGTACTTC
>TRBJ1-5|once|TRBV30|TRBD1
CAWGGQGKNSNQPQHF
TGTGCCTGGGGAGGACAGGGGAAAAATAGCAATCAGCCCCAGCATTTT
>TRBJ1-5|.|TRBV23-1|TRBD1
CADRTGRNQPQHF
TGCGCCGACCGGACAGGGCGGAATCAGCCCCAGCATTTT
>TRBJ2-7|.|TRBV19|TRBD2
CASSDPGLTYEQYF
TGTGCCAGTAGTGACCCGGGACTAACCTACGAGCAGTACTTC
>TRBJ1-6|once|TRBV7-3|.
CASSPEGNSPLHF
TGTGCCAGCAGCCCCGAGGGGAATTCACCCCTCCACTTT
>TRBJ2-7|.|TRBV6-5|.
CASSNRPSYEQYF
TGTGCCAGCAGCAACCGACCTTCCTACGAGCAGTACTTC
>TRBJ1-2|.|TRBV5-1|.
CASSLDGANYGYTF
TGCGCCAGCAGCTTGGACGGGGCCAACTATGGCTACACCTTC
>TRBJ1-3|.|TRBV7-8|.
CASSLVPGNTIYF
TGTGCCAGCAGCTTAGTCCCTGGAAACACCATATATTTT
>TRBJ2-1|.|TRBV2|TRBD2
CASSDPSGGARYNEQFF
TGTGCCAGCAGTGACCCTAGCGGGGGGGCTAGGTACAATGAGCAGTTCTTC
>TRBJ2-5|.|TRBV18|.
CASSPTLQETQYF
TGTGCCAGCTCACCTACACTACAAGAGACCCAGTACTTC
>TRBJ2-7|.|TRBV5-1|.
CASSSPGLENEQYF
TGCGCCAGCAGCTCCCCGGGGCTAGAAAACGAGCAGTACTTC
>TRBJ1-1|.|TRBV29-1|TRBD1
CSACPDRVAFF
TGCAGCGCCTGCCCCGACAGGGTGGCTTTCTTT
>TRBJ1-1|.|TRBV6-5|TRBD1
CASSRGDSEAFF
TGTGCCAGCTCCCGGGGGGACAGTGAAGCTTTCTTT
>TRBJ2-7|.|TRBV2|.
CASRTGYEQYF
TGTGCCAGCAGGACGGGTTACGAGCAGTACTTC
>TRBJ1-6|.|TRBV7-2|.
CASSLPGVSPLHF
TGTGCCAGCAGCCTGCCCGGGGTCTCACCCCTCCACTTT
>TRBJ2-7|.|TRBV7-8|.
CASSLQVGLEQYF
TGTGCCAGCAGCCTCCAGGTGGGTCTCGAGCAGTACTTC
>TRBJ2-7|once|TRBV7-8|.
CASSFGPAAEQYF
TGTGCCAGCAGCTTCGGCCCGGCAGCAGAGCAGTACTTC
>TRBJ1-2|.|TRBV15|.
CATSGQLNGYGYTF
TGTGCCACCAGCGGGCAGTTGAATGGCTATGGCTACACCTTC
>TRBJ2-2|.|TRBV11-2|TRBD1
CASSSRQGVTGELFF
TGTGCCAGCAGCTCTAGACAGGGGGTAACCGGGGAGCTGTTTTTT
>TRBJ2-4|.|TRBV5-1|.
CASRPPDGGKNIQYF
TGCGCCAGCAGGCCCCCCGATGGGGGCAAAAACATTCAGTACTTC
>TRBJ2-7|.|TRBV6-5|TRBD1
CASSRDRVSEQYF
TGTGCCAGCAGCCGGGACAGGGTTTCCGAGCAGTACTTC
>TRBJ2-7|.|TRBV2|TRBD1
CASTGTALIYEQYF
TGTGCCAGTACCGGGACAGCTCTAATCTACGAGCAGTACTTC
>TRBJ2-1|.|TRBV5-1|TRBD1
CASRGGQGLPYNEQFF
TGCGCCAGCAGGGGGGGACAGGGCCTTCCCTACAATGAGCAGTTCTTC
>TRBJ2-7|once|TRBV6-7|TRBD1
CASTLSGTGPYEQYF
TGTGCCAGCACACTTTCAGGGACAGGGCCCTACGAGCAGTACTTC
>TRBJ2-7|once|TRBV5-5|TRBD1
CASSFRTGFSYEQYF
TGTGCCAGCAGCTTTCGGACAGGGTTTTCCTACGAGCAGTACTTC
>TRBJ1-6|.|TRBV28|TRBD1
CASSTRDRISSSYNSPLHF
TGTGCCAGCAGCACCCGGGACAGAATTTCGAGCTCCTATAATTCACCCCTCCACTTT
>TRBJ2-7|.|TRBV7-9|.
CASSPGRTTFTYEQYF
TGTGCCAGCAGCCCGGGGCGGACTACTTTCACCTACGAGCAGTACTTC
>TRBJ1-5|once|TRBV19|TRBD1
CASRWTGFNQPQHF
TGTGCCAGTAGGTGGACAGGATTCAATCAGCCCCAGCATTTT
>TRBJ2-3|.|TRBV2|.
CASEPGHGTDTQYF
TGTGCCAGCGAGCCGGGACACGGCACAGATACGCAGTATTTT
>TRBJ2-2|.|TRBV5-1|.
CASLRDTNTGELFF
TGCGCCAGCCTCCGGGACACGAACACCGGGGAGCTGTTTTTT
>TRBJ1-1|.|TRBV10-3|.
CAISGSQLNTEAFF
TGTGCCATCAGTGGAAGTCAGTTGAACACTGAAGCTTTCTTT
>TRBJ2-3|.|TRBV9|TRBD1
CASSKGAGGGSTDTQYF
TGTGCCAGCAGCAAGGGGGCAGGGGGCGGAAGCACAGATACGCAGTATTTT